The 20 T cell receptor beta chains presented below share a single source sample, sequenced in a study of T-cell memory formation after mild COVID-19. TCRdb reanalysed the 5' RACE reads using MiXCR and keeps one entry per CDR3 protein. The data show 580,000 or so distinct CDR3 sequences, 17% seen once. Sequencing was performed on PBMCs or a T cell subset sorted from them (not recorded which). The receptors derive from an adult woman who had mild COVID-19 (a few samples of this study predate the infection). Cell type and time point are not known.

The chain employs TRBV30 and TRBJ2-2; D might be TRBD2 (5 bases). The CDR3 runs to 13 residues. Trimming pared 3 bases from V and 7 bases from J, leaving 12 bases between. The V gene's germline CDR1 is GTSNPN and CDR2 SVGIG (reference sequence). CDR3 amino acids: CAWSRIEGGELFF. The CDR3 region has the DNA TGTGCCTGGAGCCGAATAGAGGGCGGGGAGCTGTTTTTT.

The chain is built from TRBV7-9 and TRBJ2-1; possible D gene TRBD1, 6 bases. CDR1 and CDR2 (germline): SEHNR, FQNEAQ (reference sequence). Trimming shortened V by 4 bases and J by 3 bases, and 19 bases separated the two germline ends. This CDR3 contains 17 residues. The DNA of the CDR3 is TGTGCCAGCAGCTCTTCGATCCCCGGACAGAACTACAATGAGCAGTTCTTC. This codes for CASSSSIPGQNYNEQFF.

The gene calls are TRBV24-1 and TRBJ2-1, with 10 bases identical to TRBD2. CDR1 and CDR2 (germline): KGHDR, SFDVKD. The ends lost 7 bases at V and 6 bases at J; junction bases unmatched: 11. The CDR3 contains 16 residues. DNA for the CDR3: TGTGCCACCAGCAGGACTAGCGGACTATTATTCAATGAGCAGTTCTTC. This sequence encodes CATSRTSGLLFNEQFF.

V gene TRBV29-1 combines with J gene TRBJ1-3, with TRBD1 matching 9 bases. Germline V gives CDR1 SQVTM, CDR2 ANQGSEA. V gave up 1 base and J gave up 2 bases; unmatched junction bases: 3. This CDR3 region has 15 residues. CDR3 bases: TGCAGCGTTGAAGCACAGGGGGCGGCTGGAAACACCATATATTTT. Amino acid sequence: CSVEAQGAAGNTIYF.

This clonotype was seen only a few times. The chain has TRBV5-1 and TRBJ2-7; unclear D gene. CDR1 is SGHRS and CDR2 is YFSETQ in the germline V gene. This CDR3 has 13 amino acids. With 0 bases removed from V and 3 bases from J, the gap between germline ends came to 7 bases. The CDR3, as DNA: TGCGCCAGCAGCTTGGTTAGCTTCTACGAGCAGTACTTC. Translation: CASSLVSFYEQYF.

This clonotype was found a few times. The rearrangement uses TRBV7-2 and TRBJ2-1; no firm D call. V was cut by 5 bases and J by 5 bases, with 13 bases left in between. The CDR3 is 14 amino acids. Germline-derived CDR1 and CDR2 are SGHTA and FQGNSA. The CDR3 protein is CASSVTRAHNEQFF. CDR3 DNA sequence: TGTGCCAGCAGCGTAACCCGGGCCCACAATGAGCAGTTCTTC.

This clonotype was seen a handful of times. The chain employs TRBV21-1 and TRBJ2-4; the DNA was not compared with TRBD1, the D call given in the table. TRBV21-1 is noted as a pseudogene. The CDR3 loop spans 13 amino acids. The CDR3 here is CASARGRGNIQYF. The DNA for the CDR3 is TGTGCCAGCGCCCGGGGTCGGGGAAACATTCAGTACTTC.

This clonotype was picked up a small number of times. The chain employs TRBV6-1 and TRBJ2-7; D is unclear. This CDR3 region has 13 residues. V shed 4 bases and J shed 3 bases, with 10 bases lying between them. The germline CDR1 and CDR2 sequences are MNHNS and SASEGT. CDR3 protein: CASSVEADYEQYF. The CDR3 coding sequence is TGTGCCAGCAGTGTAGAGGCTGACTACGAGCAGTACTTC.

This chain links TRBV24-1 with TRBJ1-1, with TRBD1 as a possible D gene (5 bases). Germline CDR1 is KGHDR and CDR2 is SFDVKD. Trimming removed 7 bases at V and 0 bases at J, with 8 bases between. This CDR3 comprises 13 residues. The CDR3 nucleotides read TGTGCCACCAGGTCGGGACTGAACACTGAAGCTTTCTTT. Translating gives CATRSGLNTEAFF.

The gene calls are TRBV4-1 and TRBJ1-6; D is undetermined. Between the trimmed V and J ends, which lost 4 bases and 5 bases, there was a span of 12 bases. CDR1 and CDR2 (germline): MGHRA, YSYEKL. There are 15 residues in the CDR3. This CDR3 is CASSPRHGNNSPLHF. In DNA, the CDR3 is TGCGCCAGCAGCCCCCGACATGGGAATAATTCACCCCTCCACTTT.

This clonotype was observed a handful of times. The CDR3 loop is CASSPSVMHGYTF. CDR3 bases: TGTGCCAGCAGCCCCAGCGTAATGCATGGCTACACCTTC. The chain uses TRBV7-9 and TRBJ1-2; unclear D gene. The CDR3 runs to 13 residues. CDR1 and CDR2 from the germline V gene are SEHNR and FQNEAQ (reference sequence). V was trimmed by 5 bases and J by 6 bases, leaving 13 bases between them. The entire variable domain, with the rest obtained from reference TRBV7-9 and TRBJ1-2, is as follows: DTGVSQNPRHKITKRGQNVTFRCDPISEHNRLYWYRQTLGQGPEFLTYFQNEAQLEKSRLLSDRFSAERPKGSFSTLEIQRTEQGDSAMYLCASSPSVMHGYTFGSGTRLTVV.

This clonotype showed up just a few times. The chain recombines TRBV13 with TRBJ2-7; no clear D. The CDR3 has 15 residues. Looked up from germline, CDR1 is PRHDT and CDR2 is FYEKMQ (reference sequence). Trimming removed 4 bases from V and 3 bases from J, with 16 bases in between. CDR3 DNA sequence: TGTGCCAGCAGCTCGGTAGAGGCCTCCAACTACGAGCAGTACTTC. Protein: CASSSVEASNYEQYF. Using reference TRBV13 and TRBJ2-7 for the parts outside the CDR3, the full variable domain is AAGVIQSPRHLIKEKRETATLKCYPIPRHDTVYWYQQGPGQDPQFLISFYEKMQSDKGSIPDRFSAQQFSDYHSELNMSSLELGDSALYFCASSSVEASNYEQYFGPGTRLTVT.

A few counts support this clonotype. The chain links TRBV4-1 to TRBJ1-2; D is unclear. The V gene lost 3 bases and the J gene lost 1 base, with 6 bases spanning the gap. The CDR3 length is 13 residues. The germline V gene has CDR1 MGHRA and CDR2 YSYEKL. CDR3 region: CASSHADNYGYTF. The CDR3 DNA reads TGCGCCAGCAGCCACGCAGATAACTATGGCTACACCTTC.

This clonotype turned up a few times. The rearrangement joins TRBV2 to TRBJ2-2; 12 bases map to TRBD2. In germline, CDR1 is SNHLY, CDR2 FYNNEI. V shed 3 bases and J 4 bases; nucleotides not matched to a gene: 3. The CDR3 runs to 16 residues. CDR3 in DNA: TGTGCCAGCAGTGAGCGACTAGCGGGGGTCACCGGGGAGCTGTTTTTT. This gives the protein CASSERLAGVTGELFF.

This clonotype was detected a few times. The CDR3 DNA is TGTGCCAGCAGCTTATGGCGGGGGGGCCCCAATGAGCAGTTCTTC. Its protein is CASSLWRGGPNEQFF. This sequence joins TRBV7-2 and TRBJ2-1; 9 positions match TRBD2. This CDR3 is 15 amino acids long. With V trimmed by 2 bases and J by 6 bases, 5 bases remained unmatched. Germline V gene data show CDR1 as SGHTA and CDR2 as FQGNSA. Using reference TRBV7-2 and TRBJ2-1 for the parts outside the CDR3, the full variable domain is GAGVSQSPSNKVTEKGKDVELRCDPISGHTALYWYRQSLGQGLEFLIYFQGNSAPDKSGLPSDRFSAERTGGSVSTLTIQRTQQEDSAVYLCASSLWRGGPNEQFFGPGTRLTVL.

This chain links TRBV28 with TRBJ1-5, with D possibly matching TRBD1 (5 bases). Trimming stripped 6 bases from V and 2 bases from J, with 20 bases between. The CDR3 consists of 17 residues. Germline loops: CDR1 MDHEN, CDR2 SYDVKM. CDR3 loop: CASSLEGQGHRNQPQHF. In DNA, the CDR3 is TGTGCCAGCAGCCTTGAGGGGCAGGGCCACCGCAATCAGCCCCAGCATTTT. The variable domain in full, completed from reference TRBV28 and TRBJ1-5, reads DVKVTQSSRYLVKRTGEKVFLECVQDMDHENMFWYRQDPGLGLRLIYFSYDVKMKEKGDIPEGYSVSREKKERFSLILESASTNQTSMYLCASSLEGQGHRNQPQHFGDGTRLSIL.

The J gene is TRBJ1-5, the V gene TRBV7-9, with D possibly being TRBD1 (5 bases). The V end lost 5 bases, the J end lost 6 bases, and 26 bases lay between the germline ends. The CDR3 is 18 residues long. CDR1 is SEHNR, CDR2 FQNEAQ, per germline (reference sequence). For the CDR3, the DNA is TGTGCCAGCAGCGGAACTTCAGGAGACTCCGGGGGGAGTCAGCCCCAGCATTTT. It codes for CASSGTSGDSGGSQPQHF.

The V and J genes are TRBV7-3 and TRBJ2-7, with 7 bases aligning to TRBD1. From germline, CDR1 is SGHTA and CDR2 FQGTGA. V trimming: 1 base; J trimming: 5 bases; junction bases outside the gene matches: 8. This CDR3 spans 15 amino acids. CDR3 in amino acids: CASSLKTGWGDEQYF. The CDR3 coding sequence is TGTGCCAGCAGCTTAAAGACAGGGTGGGGAGACGAGCAGTACTTC.

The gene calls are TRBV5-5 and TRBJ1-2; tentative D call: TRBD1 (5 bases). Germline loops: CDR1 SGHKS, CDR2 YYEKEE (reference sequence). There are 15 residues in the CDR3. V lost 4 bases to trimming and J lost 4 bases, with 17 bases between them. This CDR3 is CASSPGGTGSYGYTF. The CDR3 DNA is TGTGCCAGCAGCCCTGGTGGGACCGGTAGCTATGGCTACACCTTC. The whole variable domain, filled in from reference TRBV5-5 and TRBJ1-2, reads DAGVTQSPTHLIKTRGQQVTLRCSPISGHKSVSWYQQVLGQGPQFIFQYYEKEERGRGNFPDRFSARQFPNYSSELNVNALLLGDSALYLCASSPGGTGSYGYTFGSGTRLTVV.

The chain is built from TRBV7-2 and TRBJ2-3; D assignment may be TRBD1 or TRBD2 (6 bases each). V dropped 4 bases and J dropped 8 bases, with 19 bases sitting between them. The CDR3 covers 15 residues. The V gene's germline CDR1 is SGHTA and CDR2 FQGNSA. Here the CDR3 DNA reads TGTGCCAGCAGCTCCGGGGGTCCAGGGGTCGGTACGCAGTATTTT. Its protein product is CASSSGGPGVGTQYF.